Below are 20 T cell receptor beta chains sequenced from a single sample in a study of regulatory T cells in long-lasting Graves disease. This sample's time point: persistent/refractory GD, antithyroid drugs over 5 years with positive TRAb. Construction of the TCR library relied on RNA isolated from PBMCs. CDR3 regions were amplified by Arm-PCR using iRepertoire HTBI primers to build TCR beta libraries. TCRdb used MiXCR to reprocess the multiplex PCR reads, holding one entry per CDR3 protein. This sample carries 350,000 to 500,000 distinct CDR3 sequences, 21% of them seen once, and the ten largest clones take roughly an eighth. Here the sequenced sample was peripheral blood mononuclear cells (PBMCs), taken when the disease was refractory, from a patient treated with antithyroid drugs. The receptors come from a female donor with Graves disease.

This clonotype was seen repeatedly, ten times or more. V usage is TRBV20-1 and J usage is TRBJ2-5; 11 bases align to TRBD1. Trimming removed 4 bases from V and 1 base from J; junction bases left unmatched: 2. The CDR3 runs 14 residues. CDR1 is DFQATT and CDR2 is SNEGSKA in the germline V gene (reference sequence). The CDR3 sequence: CSATGTGGQETQYF. The CDR3 DNA sequence: TGCAGTGCTACGGGGACAGGGGGCCAAGAGACCCAGTACTTC.

The CDR3 coding sequence is TGTGCCAGCAGTGGAGATAGCGGGAGCGAGGCCCAGTACTTC. It codes for CASSGDSGSEAQYF. The chain has TRBV2 and TRBJ2-5; TRBD2 agrees at 9 bases. V was pared by 4 bases and J by 9 bases, with 9 bases of the junction left unmatched. CDR1 and CDR2 from the germline V gene are SNHLY and FYNNEI. The CDR3 is 14 residues long. Together with reference TRBV2 and TRBJ2-5, the CDR3 gives the full variable domain: EPEVTQTPSHQVTQMGQEVILRCVPISNHLYFYWYRQILGQKVEFLVSFYNNEISEKSEIFDDQFSVERPDGSNFTLKIRSTKLEDSAMYFCASSGDSGSEAQYFGPGTRLLVL.

There are many counts of this clonotype. CDR3 sequence (DNA): TGTGCCAGCACATCTAGCGGGGAATACGAGCAGTACTTC. Its protein is CASTSSGEYEQYF. V is TRBV28 and J is TRBJ2-7; 9 positions match TRBD2. The CDR3 sequence is 13 residues long. The V gene end was trimmed by 7 bases and the J gene end by 4 bases; junction bases not matched to a gene: 5. Germline CDR1 and CDR2: MDHEN and SYDVKM.

The chain couples TRBV2 to TRBJ2-2; TRBD1 or TRBD2 may be the D gene (5 bases each). Germline V gene lookup returns CDR1 SNHLY and CDR2 FYNNEI. CDR3 size: 14 residues. Trimming cost V 7 bases and J 3 bases, with 12 bases left between them. The CDR3 reads CASIRDVDTGELFF. DNA of the CDR3: TGTGCCAGCATAAGGGACGTTGACACCGGGGAGCTGTTTTTT. Full variable domain (rest looked up from reference TRBV2 and TRBJ2-2): EPEVTQTPSHQVTQMGQEVILRCVPISNHLYFYWYRQILGQKVEFLVSFYNNEISEKSEIFDDQFSVERPDGSNFTLKIRSTKLEDSAMYFCASIRDVDTGELFFGEGSRLTVL.

This clonotype was detected ten times or more. The CDR3 sequence is CSAKGQPVTQYF. The CDR3 nucleotides read TGCAGCGCTAAGGGACAGCCAGTGACCCAGTACTTC. This chain joins TRBV29-1 and TRBJ2-5, with 7 nucleotides matching TRBD1. The CDR3 extends over 12 amino acids. CDR1 is SQVTM, CDR2 ANQGSEA, per germline. V gave up 7 bases and J gave up 7 bases; unmatched junction bases: 9.

This clonotype was observed at least ten times. The V gene is TRBV7-9, the J gene TRBJ2-5, with 15 bases that match TRBD2. Germline-derived CDR1 and CDR2 are SEHNR and FQNEAQ (reference sequence). The CDR3 is 16 amino acids. With 4 bases clipped from V and 5 bases from J, the junction kept 5 bases outside the gene matches. CDR3 loop: CASSSGTSGRYETQYF. The CDR3 DNA sequence: TGTGCCAGCAGCTCGGGGACTAGCGGGAGGTATGAGACCCAGTACTTC.

The V call is TRBV18, the J call TRBJ2-7; maybe TRBD1 (5 bases). Germline V gene sequence: CDR1 KGHSH, CDR2 LQKENI. With 2 bases removed from V and 1 base from J, the gap between germline ends came to 9 bases. The CDR3 sequence is 14 residues long. The CDR3 DNA reads as TGTGCCAGCTCACCAACTACAGGATCCTACGAGCAGTACTTC. It encodes CASSPTTGSYEQYF.

This clonotype was picked up many times. The chain joins TRBV10-3 to TRBJ2-2, with 8 positions matching TRBD2. The CDR3 has 15 amino acids. Germline CDR1 reads ENHRY; CDR2 reads SYGVKD. V gave up 6 bases and J gave up 0 bases; unmatched junction bases: 3. CDR3 in amino acids: CAIRIAGTNTGELFF. CDR3 DNA sequence: TGTGCCATCAGGATAGCGGGGACGAACACCGGGGAGCTGTTTTTT.

This clonotype showed up just a few times. The V gene is TRBV28, the J gene TRBJ2-3; D might be TRBD1 (6 bases). The CDR3 is made up of 15 amino acids. V shed 6 bases and J shed 2 bases, with 15 bases lying between them. Per the germline V gene, CDR1 is MDHEN and CDR2 is SYDVKM. In DNA, the CDR3 is TGTGCCAGCAGCCCTTCGGGACACCACACAGATACGCAGTATTTT. Its translation: CASSPSGHHTDTQYF.

This clonotype has just a few counts. The CDR3 DNA is TGTGCCACCAGCACCCCGTGGAGCGGAAGGACCTACGAGCAGTACTTC. Its translation is CATSTPWSGRTYEQYF. The V gene is TRBV15, the J gene TRBJ2-7; perhaps TRBD2 as D (5 bases). Germline values: CDR1 LNHNV, CDR2 YYDKDF (reference sequence). Trimming cost V 4 bases and J 2 bases, with 18 bases left between them. This CDR3 is 16 amino acids long.

This clonotype was detected a few times. The CDR3 nucleotides are TGTGCCAGCTCACCGACGACCATCAATGAGCAGTTCTTC. Protein: CASSPTTINEQFF. The chain uses TRBV18 and TRBJ2-1; no reliable D call. This CDR3 is built from 13 residues. Trimming left V 3 bases short and J 6 bases short, with 9 bases between. Germline V CDR1 and CDR2: KGHSH, LQKENI. Complete variable domain (other parts from reference TRBV18 and TRBJ2-1): NAGVMQNPRHLVRRRGQEARLRCSPMKGHSHVYWYRQLPEEGLKFMVYLQKENIIDESGMPKERFSAEFPKEGPSILRIQQVVRGDSAAYFCASSPTTINEQFFGPGTRLTVL.

The chain couples TRBV13 to TRBJ2-1, with 9 positions matching TRBD2. This CDR3 spans 15 amino acids. The J segment lost 8 bases and the V segment lost 3 bases, leaving 8 bases of the junction unmatched. Germline V CDR1 and CDR2: PRHDT, FYEKMQ (reference sequence). CDR3 in amino acids: CASSFSLAGADEQFF. The CDR3 DNA is TGTGCCAGCAGCTTCAGTTTAGCGGGAGCCGATGAGCAGTTCTTC.

This clonotype has ten or more counts. The chain carries TRBV12-3 or TRBV12-4 and TRBJ2-2, with TRBD1 matching 9 bases. The CDR3 contains 15 residues. J was trimmed by 0 bases and V by 6 bases; bases with no gene match: 2. Here the CDR3 reads CASSGTGSNTGELFF. CDR3 DNA sequence: TGTGCCAGCAGCGGGACAGGGTCGAACACCGGGGAGCTGTTTTTT.

About this clonotype itself: A read error is possible here, since a much larger clone lies one base away. The gene calls are TRBV3-1 and TRBJ2-2, with TRBD2 matching over 10 bases. The CDR3 spans 17 residues. Germline trimming cut 0 bases from V and 3 bases from J; bases unmatched to any gene: 4. Germline CDR1 is LGHDT and CDR2 is YNNKEL (reference sequence). CDR3 residues: CASSQDPLAGDTGELFF. CDR3 nucleotide sequence: TGTGCCAGCAGCCAAGATCCTCTAGCGGGGGACACCGGGGAGCTGTTTTTT.

This clonotype was counted a few times. J is TRBJ2-5 and V is TRBV20-1; 7 bases map to TRBD2. After removal of 3 bases from V and 1 base from J, the junction contained 8 bases not matched to a gene. Germline CDR1 DFQATT, CDR2 SNEGSKA (reference sequence). The CDR3 contains 15 residues. CDR3 residues: CSASELGLGQETQYF. For the CDR3, the DNA is TGCAGTGCTAGTGAACTTGGACTAGGCCAAGAGACCCAGTACTTC.

This clonotype showed up many times. V is TRBV19 and J is TRBJ2-7, with D tentatively TRBD1 (6 bases). The CDR3 extends over 14 amino acids. With 10 bases removed from V and 1 base from J, the gap between germline ends came to 17 bases. Germline lookup yields CDR1 LNHDA and CDR2 SQIVND (reference sequence). Written as DNA, the CDR3 is TGTGCCACTAGGATGTCGGGACAATCCTACGAGCAGTACTTC. It is translated as CATRMSGQSYEQYF.

This clonotype was detected a few times. CDR3 region: CSAREQGVNSPLHF. As DNA, the CDR3 is TGCAGTGCTAGAGAACAGGGGGTTAATTCACCCCTCCACTTT. The chain carries TRBV20-1 and TRBJ1-6; 8 bases are a match to TRBD1. CDR3 size: 14 residues. Trimming removed 0 bases from V and 6 bases from J; junction bases left unmatched: 1. Looked up from germline, CDR1 is DFQATT and CDR2 is SNEGSKA (reference sequence).

This clonotype was detected only a few times. The chain is built from TRBV11-2 and TRBJ1-2, with D tentatively TRBD1 (5 bases). V dropped 5 bases and J dropped 4 bases, with 14 bases sitting between them. Germline CDR1 and CDR2: SGHAT and FQNNGV. The CDR3 length is 14 residues. The CDR3 nucleotides are TGTGCCAGCAGCCCCAGTGGGGGGAGCTATGGCTACACCTTC. Amino acids: CASSPSGGSYGYTF. Looking up the rest from reference TRBV11-2 and TRBJ1-2 gives the full variable domain: EAGVAQSPRYKIIEKRQSVAFWCNPISGHATLYWYQQILGQGPKLLIQFQNNGVVDDSQLPKDRFSAERLKGVDSTLKIQPAKLEDSAVYLCASSPSGGSYGYTFGSGTRLTVV.

This clonotype appeared many times. The V call is TRBV29-1, the J call TRBJ2-2; D call uncertain. The CDR3 is 13 amino acids. Trimming removed 0 bases from V and 11 bases from J, with 13 bases in between. Germline CDR1 SQVTM, CDR2 ANQGSEA. The CDR3 reads CSVEDPDGIELFF. The CDR3 coding sequence is TGCAGCGTTGAAGATCCGGATGGTATTGAGCTGTTTTTT.

The sample holds a few counts of this clonotype. V is TRBV27 and J is TRBJ2-7; 9 bases are a match to TRBD1. The V segment lost 8 bases and the J segment 0 bases; nucleotides outside the gene matches: 11. CDR3 size: 16 residues. Germline V gene data show CDR1 as MNHEY and CDR2 as SMNVEV (reference sequence). CDR3 sequence reads: CASGRLGQGSSYEQYF. As DNA, the CDR3 is TGTGCCAGCGGAAGATTGGGACAGGGCAGCTCCTACGAGCAGTACTTC.